The next 27 T cell receptor beta chains were all read from a single sample in a study of blood T cell repertoires in COVID-19. Sequencing used immunoSEQ multiplex PCR; TCRdb keeps in-frame clones, though not all of them. The sample records 150,000 or so clones, roughly 76% being singletons. The sample consisted of peripheral blood. The receptors shown here come from a woman aged 45-65 years with active or convalescent COVID-19.

The rearrangement links TRBV19 to TRBJ1-3, with a possible D match to TRBD1 (5 bases). The CDR3 has 19 residues. V shed 3 bases and J shed 0 bases, with 21 bases lying between them. The V gene's germline CDR1 is LNHDA and CDR2 SQIVND (reference sequence). The CDR3 loop is CASSIPTGRGRGSGNTIYF. As DNA, the CDR3 is TGTGCCAGTAGTATTCCCACGGGGAGGGGACGTGGCTCTGGAAACACCATATATTTT.

The genes are TRBV18 and TRBJ1-5; 12 bases match TRBD1. Trimming took 6 bases from V and 2 from J; bases not matched to a gene: 11. The V gene's germline CDR1 is KGHSH and CDR2 LQKENI. The CDR3 has 18 residues. CDR3 sequence reads: CASSPGDRGLGGNQPQHF. The CDR3 DNA follows: TGTGCCAGCTCCCCGGGGGACAGGGGGCTTGGGGGCAATCAGCCCCAGCATTTT.

This rearrangement joins TRBV7-8 to TRBJ1-4; D remains ambiguous. Germline CDR1 is SGHVS and CDR2 is FQNEAQ. Trimming removed 1 base from V and 0 bases from J, with 9 bases in between. This CDR3 spans 16 amino acids. The CDR3 spells CASSLVGRTTNEKLFF. CDR3 coding DNA: TGTGCCAGCAGCTTAGTTGGCCGAACAACTAATGAAAAACTGTTTTTT.

The V and J genes are TRBV7-2 and TRBJ2-3, with a weak D call TRBD1 (6 bases). CDR1 and CDR2 (germline): SGHTA, FQGNSA. Trimming cost V 3 bases and J 4 bases, with 14 bases left between them. The CDR3 consists of 15 residues. The CDR3 loop reads CASSFWAGAADTQYF. In nucleotides, the CDR3 is TGTGCCAGCAGCTTTTGGGCAGGGGCTGCAGATACGCAGTATTTT.

This sequence joins TRBV28 and TRBJ2-1; D is possibly TRBD1 (5 bases). The CDR3 has 15 residues. V lost 5 bases, J lost 5 bases, and 16 bases lay in between. Germline V lookup: CDR1 MDHEN, CDR2 SYDVKM. CDR3 sequence (DNA): TGTGCCAGCAGTCCAATCGCCAGGGAAAACAATGAGCAGTTCTTC. Translated: CASSPIARENNEQFF.

This chain joins TRBV18 and TRBJ2-4; tentatively, D is TRBD2 (5 bases). The CDR3 is 13 residues long. Germline loops: CDR1 KGHSH, CDR2 LQKENI. V lost 6 bases and J 1 base, leaving 7 bases between the germline ends. Here the CDR3 reads CASSGDAKNIQYF. DNA of the CDR3: TGTGCCAGCTCCGGGGATGCCAAAAACATTCAGTACTTC.

The chain uses TRBV28 and TRBJ2-7; 7 bases are shared with TRBD1. The ends lost 7 bases at V and 0 bases at J; junction bases unmatched: 6. In germline, CDR1 is MDHEN, CDR2 SYDVKM. The CDR3 contains 14 residues. CDR3 bases: TGTGCCAGCAATCCGACAGGGAGCTCCTACGAGCAGTACTTC. It codes for CASNPTGSSYEQYF.

The rearrangement joins TRBV11-2 to TRBJ2-7, with a weak D call TRBD1 (6 bases). From germline, CDR1 is SGHAT and CDR2 FQNNGV. The germline V and J ends were trimmed by 5 bases and 3 bases, with 26 bases remaining between them. The CDR3 has 18 amino acids. The CDR3 DNA sequence: TGTGCCAGCAGCGCGACAGGTAGGGGTAAAGGGGAAGACTACGAGCAGTACTTC. It translates to CASSATGRGKGEDYEQYF.

This clone showed up just a few times. The chain is built from TRBV10-2 and TRBJ1-6; D perhaps matches TRBD1 (5 bases). CDR1 is WSHSY, CDR2 SAAADI, per germline. Trimming took 0 bases from V and 10 from J, leaving 10 bases between them. The CDR3 runs 14 residues. The CDR3 region has the DNA TGCGCCAGCAGTGAGTCGGGGGGGGAATCACCCCTCCACTTT. It translates to CASSESGGESPLHF.

The V and J genes are TRBV3-1 (or the pseudogene TRBV3-2) and TRBJ2-2, with a tentative D call TRBD2 (6 bases). Per germline, CDR1 LGHDT and CDR2 YNNKEL (reference sequence). The V end lost 1 base, the J end lost 7 bases, and 10 bases lay between the germline ends. CDR3 size: 14 residues. CDR3 in DNA: TGTGCCAGCAGCCAAGGGGACTTCTACGGGGAGCTGTTTTTT. Translated: CASSQGDFYGELFF.

The chain links TRBV28 to TRBJ1-3; D uncertain. Germline V CDR1 and CDR2: MDHEN, SYDVKM. V dropped 5 bases and J dropped 2 bases, with 13 bases sitting between them. The CDR3 loop spans 15 amino acids. The CDR3 DNA sequence: TGTGCCAGCAGTCAAGGCGGAATAGCTGGAAACACCATATATTTT. Its translation is CASSQGGIAGNTIYF.

The J gene is TRBJ1-2, the V gene TRBV11-2; 7 bases align to TRBD1. The CDR3 is made up of 14 amino acids. V lost 5 bases and J lost 6; bases outside the gene matches: 9. Germline V lookup: CDR1 SGHAT, CDR2 FQNNGV. CDR3 DNA: TGTGCCAGCAGCCGACGCTGGACAGGAAATGGCTACACCTTC. Translated, it gives CASSRRWTGNGYTF. Drawing the rest from reference TRBV11-2 and TRBJ1-2, the complete variable domain is EAGVAQSPRYKIIEKRQSVAFWCNPISGHATLYWYQQILGQGPKLLIQFQNNGVVDDSQLPKDRFSAERLKGVDSTLKIQPAKLEDSAVYLCASSRRWTGNGYTFGSGTRLTVV.

J is TRBJ1-1 and V is TRBV11-3; D might be TRBD1 (6 bases). The CDR3 runs 14 residues. Per germline, CDR1 SGHNT and CDR2 YENEEA. The V gene lost 8 bases and the J gene lost 4 bases, with 17 bases spanning the gap. This CDR3 is CASGCGRGATEAFF. In DNA form, the CDR3 reads TGTGCCAGCGGTTGCGGGAGGGGGGCCACTGAAGCTTTCTTT.

This clone occurred once. The CDR3 loop is CASSVVSSGRASDTQYF. CDR3 sequence (DNA): TGTGCCAGCAGCGTAGTTTCTAGCGGGAGGGCCTCAGATACGCAGTATTTT. This chain links TRBV9 with TRBJ2-3; 12 nucleotides agree with TRBD2. The CDR3 extends over 17 amino acids. CDR1 is SGDLS, CDR2 YYNGEE, per germline. V lost 0 bases, J lost 4 bases, and 6 bases stayed unmatched.

The rearrangement joins TRBV6-5 to TRBJ2-7; TRBD1 matches 9 bases. Germline loops: CDR1 MNHEY, CDR2 SVGAGI. CDR3 length equals 12 residues. The junction had 2 bases not matched to a gene; V was cut back by 6 bases and J by 5 bases. The CDR3 is CASSGTGNEQYF. CDR3 DNA: TGTGCCAGCAGCGGGACAGGGAACGAGCAGTACTTC.

This clone was picked up a small number of times. This chain joins TRBV7-2 and TRBJ1-5; D possibly corresponds to TRBD1 (5 bases). CDR3 length equals 13 residues. Between the trimmed V and J ends, which lost 8 bases and 0 bases, there was a span of 8 bases. Germline V gives CDR1 SGHTA, CDR2 FQGNSA. DNA of the CDR3: TGTGCCAGCCGGGGGGGTAGCAATCAGCCCCAGCATTTT. Amino acids: CASRGGSNQPQHF.

The gene calls are TRBV19 and TRBJ1-2, with D unresolved. The CDR3 has 13 residues. Between the trimmed V and J ends, which lost 4 bases and 4 bases, there was a span of 10 bases. Per germline, CDR1 LNHDA and CDR2 SQIVND (reference sequence). CDR3: CASSNPGPYGYTF. For the CDR3, the DNA is TGTGCCAGTAGTAATCCAGGCCCCTATGGCTACACCTTC. The variable domain in full, with the rest retrieved from reference TRBV19 and TRBJ1-2, is DGGITQSPKYLFRKEGQNVTLSCEQNLNHDAMYWYRQDPGQGLRLIYYSQIVNDFQKGDIAEGYSVSREKKESFPLTVTSAQKNPTAFYLCASSNPGPYGYTFGSGTRLTVV.

This rearrangement joins TRBV5-5 to TRBJ2-7, with TRBD2 identical over 7 bases. Germline V gene sequence: CDR1 SGHKS, CDR2 YYEKEE (reference sequence). There are 15 residues in the CDR3. V shed 0 bases, J shed 2 bases, and the junction held 5 bases outside the gene matches. The CDR3 here is CASSLEGREPYEQYF. DNA for the CDR3: TGTGCCAGCAGCTTGGAAGGGCGGGAGCCCTACGAGCAGTACTTC.

The chain recombines TRBV20-1 with TRBJ1-4, with a possible D match to TRBD1 (5 bases). The CDR3 is made up of 11 amino acids. CDR1 is DFQATT, CDR2 SNEGSKA, per germline (reference sequence). The V gene lost 0 bases and the J gene lost 12 bases, with 8 bases spanning the gap. The CDR3 region is CSARDRRELFF. For the CDR3, the DNA is TGCAGTGCTAGAGACCGCAGGGAACTGTTTTTT.

V is TRBV7-2 and J is TRBJ2-5; D is possibly TRBD2 (5 bases). The germline V and J ends were trimmed by 1 base and 2 bases, with 17 bases remaining between them. The V gene's germline CDR1 is SGHTA and CDR2 FQGNSA. The CDR3 extends over 17 amino acids. In DNA form, the CDR3 reads TGTGCCAGCAGCTTAGGTGGCGTGGGAGCGTCTCAAGAGACCCAGTACTTC. Residues: CASSLGGVGASQETQYF. The variable domain in full, completed from reference TRBV7-2 and TRBJ2-5, reads GAGVSQSPSNKVTEKGKDVELRCDPISGHTALYWYRQSLGQGLEFLIYFQGNSAPDKSGLPSDRFSAERTGGSVSTLTIQRTQQEDSAVYLCASSLGGVGASQETQYFGPGTRLLVL.

The genes are TRBV6-1 and TRBJ1-3; D is perhaps TRBD1 (6 bases). The CDR3 is 14 residues long. The V gene lost 2 bases and the J gene lost 7 bases, with 12 bases spanning the gap. Germline CDR1 and CDR2: MNHNS and SASEGT. The CDR3: CASSEWGQRNTIYF. CDR3 coding DNA: TGTGCCAGCAGTGAATGGGGGCAACGGAACACCATATATTTT.

CDR3 sequence reads: CASSQGGGAVEQYF. Here the CDR3 DNA reads TGTGCCAGCAGCCAAGGAGGGGGGGCCGTGGAGCAGTACTTC. The chain links TRBV4-2 to TRBJ2-5; weak D call: TRBD2 (7 bases). The germline V gene has CDR1 LGHNA and CDR2 YNFKEQ. The CDR3 extends over 14 amino acids. With 1 base removed from V and 11 bases from J, the gap between germline ends came to 17 bases.

The genes are TRBV5-1 and TRBJ1-4; no clear D. Per germline, CDR1 SGHRS and CDR2 YFSETQ. V was pared by 0 bases and J by 5 bases, with 8 bases between. CDR3 length equals 14 residues. The CDR3 nucleotides read TGCGCCAGCAGCTTGGGCCCTAGCAATGAAAAACTGTTTTTT. Translated, it gives CASSLGPSNEKLFF.

V and J are TRBV6-5 and TRBJ2-7; 10 bases are a match to TRBD1. The CDR3 has 12 amino acids. J lost 5 bases, V lost 6 bases, and 1 base had no gene match. Germline CDR1 is MNHEY and CDR2 is SVGAGI. The CDR3 loop is CASSGTGDEQYF. The CDR3 bases are TGTGCCAGCAGCGGGACAGGGGACGAGCAGTACTTC.

In its sample, this clone was seen a few times. This chain links TRBV5-1 with TRBJ1-2, with a tentative D call TRBD1 (6 bases). Trimming stripped 0 bases from V and 2 bases from J, with 32 bases between. Germline CDR1 and CDR2: SGHRS and YFSETQ. The CDR3 extends over 22 amino acids. The CDR3 DNA reads TGCGCCAGCAGCTTGGGGCACGGTTACGACAGGAGGAGGTTGGGTCTAAACTATGGCTACACCTTC. It specifies CASSLGHGYDRRRLGLNYGYTF.

In its sample, this clone was seen a few times. The J gene is TRBJ1-1, the V gene TRBV6-2 or TRBV6-3, with D unclear. V was shortened by 0 bases and J by 4 bases, with 15 bases between the two germline ends. The CDR3 consists of 16 residues. CDR1 is MNHEY, CDR2 SVGEGT, per germline. CDR3 protein: CASSYSVFREGTEAFF. The CDR3 DNA is TGTGCCAGCAGTTACTCGGTTTTCCGGGAGGGCACTGAAGCTTTCTTT.

Concerning this clone itself: This same CDR3 is encoded by further DNA sequences in the sample. The CDR3 coding sequence is TGTGCCAGCAGCAAAGCAGTGGGTCGGGGAGGGGACCAGCCCCAGCATTTT. Protein product: CASSKAVGRGGDQPQHF. The chain joins TRBV21-1 to TRBJ1-5. TRBV21-1 is described as a pseudogene. This CDR3 is 17 amino acids long.